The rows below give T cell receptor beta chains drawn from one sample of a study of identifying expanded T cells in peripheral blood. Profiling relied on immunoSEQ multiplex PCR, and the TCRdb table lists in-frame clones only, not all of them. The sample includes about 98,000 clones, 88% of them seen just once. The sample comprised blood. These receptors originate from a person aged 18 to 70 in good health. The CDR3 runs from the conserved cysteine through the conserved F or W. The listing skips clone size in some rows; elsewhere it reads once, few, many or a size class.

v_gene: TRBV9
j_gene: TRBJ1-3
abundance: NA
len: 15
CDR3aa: CASSAPRDPGNTIYF

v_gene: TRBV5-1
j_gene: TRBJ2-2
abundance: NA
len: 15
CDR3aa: CASSLGPPNTGELFF

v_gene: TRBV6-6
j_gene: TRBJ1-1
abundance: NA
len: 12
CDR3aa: CASTLEDREPFF

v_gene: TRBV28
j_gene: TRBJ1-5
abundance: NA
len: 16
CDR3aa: CASNSGTGAGNQPQHF

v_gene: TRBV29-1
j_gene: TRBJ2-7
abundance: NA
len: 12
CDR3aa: CSVVGPQAGQYF

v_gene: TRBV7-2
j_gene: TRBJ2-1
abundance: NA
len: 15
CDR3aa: CASSLGGTSDDEQFF

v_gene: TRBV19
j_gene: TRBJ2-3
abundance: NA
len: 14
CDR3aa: CASSEQSASDTQYF

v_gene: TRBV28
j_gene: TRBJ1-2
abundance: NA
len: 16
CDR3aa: CASSKLPLSSNYGYTF

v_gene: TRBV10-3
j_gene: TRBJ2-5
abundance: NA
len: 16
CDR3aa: CAISESRDRVEETQYF

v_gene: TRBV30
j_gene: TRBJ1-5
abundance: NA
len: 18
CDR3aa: CAWSLGTAPLYSNQPQHF

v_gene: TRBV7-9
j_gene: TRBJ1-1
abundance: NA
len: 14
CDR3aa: CASSVQETTPEAFF

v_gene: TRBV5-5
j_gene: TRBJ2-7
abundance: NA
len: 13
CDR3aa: CASSPGQLYEQYF

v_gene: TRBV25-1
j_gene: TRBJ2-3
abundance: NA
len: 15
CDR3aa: CASSPRDSYTDTQYF

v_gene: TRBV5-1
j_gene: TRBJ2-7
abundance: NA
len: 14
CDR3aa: CASSGTGSVHEQYF

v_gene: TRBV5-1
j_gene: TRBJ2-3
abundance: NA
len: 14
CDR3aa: CASSPGQGFDTQYF

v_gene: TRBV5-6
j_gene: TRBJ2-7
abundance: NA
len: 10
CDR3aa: CASSFAGQYF

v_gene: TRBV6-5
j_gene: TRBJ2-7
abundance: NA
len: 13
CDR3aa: CASSYSLSYEQYF

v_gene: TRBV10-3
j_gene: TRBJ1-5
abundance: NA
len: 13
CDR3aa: CAISGDREQPQHF

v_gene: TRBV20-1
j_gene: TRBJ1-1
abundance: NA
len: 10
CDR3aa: CSARDMWLFF

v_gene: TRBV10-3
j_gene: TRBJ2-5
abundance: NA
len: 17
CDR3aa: CAISDPSGRAGQETQYF

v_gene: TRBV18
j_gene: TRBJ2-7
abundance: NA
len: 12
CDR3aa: CASSPPSYEQYF

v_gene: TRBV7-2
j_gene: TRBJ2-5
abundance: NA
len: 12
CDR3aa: CASSLREGTQYF

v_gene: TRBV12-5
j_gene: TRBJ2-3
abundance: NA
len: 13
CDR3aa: CASGLVGTDTQYF

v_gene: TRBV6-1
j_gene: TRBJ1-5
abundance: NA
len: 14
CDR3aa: CASSEAGGNQPQHF

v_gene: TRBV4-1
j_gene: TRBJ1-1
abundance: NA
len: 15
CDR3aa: CASSQEGTRGTEAFF

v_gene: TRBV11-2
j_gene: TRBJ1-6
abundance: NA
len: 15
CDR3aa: CASSLLGQGNSPLHF

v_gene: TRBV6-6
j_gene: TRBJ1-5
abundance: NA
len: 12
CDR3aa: CATRDSNQPQHF

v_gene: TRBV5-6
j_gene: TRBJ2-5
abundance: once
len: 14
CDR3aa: CASSRRDGRETQYF

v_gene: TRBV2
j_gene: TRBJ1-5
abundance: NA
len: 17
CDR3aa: CASSERSRTYSNQPQHF

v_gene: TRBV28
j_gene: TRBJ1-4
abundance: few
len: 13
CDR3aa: CASSFGPNEKLFF

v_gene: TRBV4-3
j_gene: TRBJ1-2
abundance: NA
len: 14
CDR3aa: CASSQGGSYHGYTF

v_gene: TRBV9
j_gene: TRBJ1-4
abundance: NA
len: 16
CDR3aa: CASSVGGPATNEKLFF

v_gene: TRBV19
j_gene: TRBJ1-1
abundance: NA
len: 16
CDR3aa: CASSLAGGAGNTEAFF

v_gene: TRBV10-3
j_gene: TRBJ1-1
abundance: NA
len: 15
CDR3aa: CAISESQILNTEAFF

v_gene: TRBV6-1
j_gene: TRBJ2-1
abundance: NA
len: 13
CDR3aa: CASSRTGEGEQFF

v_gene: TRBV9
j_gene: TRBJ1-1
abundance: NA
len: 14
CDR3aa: CASSLRQGATEAFF